These 4 T cell receptor beta chains came from one sample sequenced in a study of monozygotic twins with inflammatory bowel disease. Using the 5' RACE reads, TCRdb records one entry per CDR3 protein without DNA. The sample includes more than 350,000 distinct CDR3 sequences. Sequenced material: blood. All receptors come from a human donor with ulcerative colitis or Crohn's disease, or a healthy co-twin of an affected twin (not recorded which).

The chain has TRBV29-1 and TRBJ1-2; TCRdb's D call of TRBD1 is untestable without DNA. CDR3 size: 14 residues. The germline CDR1 and CDR2 sequences are SQVTM and ANQGSEA. The CDR3 here is CSVDSQGGYYGYTF.

The rearrangement uses TRBV7-2 and TRBJ2-1; TCRdb's D call of TRBD1 is untestable without DNA. CDR3 size: 15 residues. The V gene's germline CDR1 is SGHTA and CDR2 FQGNSA. The CDR3 is CASSPGGPRGNEQFF.

The rearrangement uses TRBV2 and TRBJ2-4; no DNA is available, so the TRBD1 call from TCRdb remains unchecked. The CDR3 consists of 16 residues. Germline V CDR1 and CDR2: SNHLY, FYNNEI. CDR3 residues: CASSKDRRIGKNIQYF.

The rearrangement joins TRBV27 to TRBJ2-3; TCRdb names TRBD1, which stays unverified in the absence of DNA. The CDR3 spans 16 residues. Per germline, CDR1 MNHEY and CDR2 SMNVEV (reference sequence). CDR3 sequence reads: CASSFQAGPRTDTQYF.